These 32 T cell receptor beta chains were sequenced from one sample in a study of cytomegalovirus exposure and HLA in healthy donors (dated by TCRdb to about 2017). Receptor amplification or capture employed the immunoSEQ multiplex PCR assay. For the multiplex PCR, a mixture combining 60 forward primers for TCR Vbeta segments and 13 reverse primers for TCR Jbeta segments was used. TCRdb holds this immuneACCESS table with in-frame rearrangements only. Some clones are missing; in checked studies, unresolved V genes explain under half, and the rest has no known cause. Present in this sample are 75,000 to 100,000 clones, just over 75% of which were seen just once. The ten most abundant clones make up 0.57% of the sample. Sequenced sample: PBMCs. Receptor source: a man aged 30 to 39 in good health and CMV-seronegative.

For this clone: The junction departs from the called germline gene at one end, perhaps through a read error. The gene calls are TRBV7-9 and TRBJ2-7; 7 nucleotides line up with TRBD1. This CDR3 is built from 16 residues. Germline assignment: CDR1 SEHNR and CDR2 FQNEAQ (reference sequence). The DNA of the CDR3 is TGTTCCAGCAGTTTTGAACCAGGGGGTAGCTCCTACGAGCAGTACTTC. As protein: CSSSFEPGGSSYEQYF.

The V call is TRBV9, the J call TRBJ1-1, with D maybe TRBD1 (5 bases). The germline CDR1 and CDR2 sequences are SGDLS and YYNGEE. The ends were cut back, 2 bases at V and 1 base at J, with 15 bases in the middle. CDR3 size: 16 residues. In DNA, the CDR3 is TGTGCCAGCAGCGTTGGACACGACGGTGGGAACACTGAAGCTTTCTTT. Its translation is CASSVGHDGGNTEAFF.

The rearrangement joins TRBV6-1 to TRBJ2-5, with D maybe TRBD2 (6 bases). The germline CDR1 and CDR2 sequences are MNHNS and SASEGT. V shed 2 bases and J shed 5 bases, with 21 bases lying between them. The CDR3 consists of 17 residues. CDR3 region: CASSENIPGTRGETQYF. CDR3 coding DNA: TGTGCCAGCAGTGAAAACATACCCGGGACTCGGGGGGAGACCCAGTACTTC.

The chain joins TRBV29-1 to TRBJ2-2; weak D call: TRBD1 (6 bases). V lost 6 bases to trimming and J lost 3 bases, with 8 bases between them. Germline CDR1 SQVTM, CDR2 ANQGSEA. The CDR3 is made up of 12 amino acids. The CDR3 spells CSVPGDTGELFF. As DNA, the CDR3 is TGCAGCGTACCAGGGGACACCGGGGAGCTGTTTTTT.

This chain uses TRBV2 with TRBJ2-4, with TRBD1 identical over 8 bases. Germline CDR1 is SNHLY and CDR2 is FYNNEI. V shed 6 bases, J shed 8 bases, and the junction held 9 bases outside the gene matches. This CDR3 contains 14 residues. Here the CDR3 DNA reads TGTGCCAGCAGAGGAGGACAGGGAAGAGACATTCAGTACTTC. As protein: CASRGGQGRDIQYF.

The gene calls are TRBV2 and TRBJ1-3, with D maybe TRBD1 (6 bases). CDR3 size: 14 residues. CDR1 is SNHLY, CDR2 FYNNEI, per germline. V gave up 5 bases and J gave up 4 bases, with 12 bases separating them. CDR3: CASSPRGSGNTIYF. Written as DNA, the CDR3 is TGTGCCAGCAGTCCCAGGGGCTCCGGAAACACCATATATTTT.

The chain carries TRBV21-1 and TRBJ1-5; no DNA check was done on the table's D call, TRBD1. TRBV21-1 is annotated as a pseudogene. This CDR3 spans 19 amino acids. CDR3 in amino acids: CASSKDRGTDPYSNQPQHF. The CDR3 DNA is TGTGCCAGCAGCAAAGATCGTGGGACAGATCCCTATAGCAATCAGCCCCAGCATTTT.

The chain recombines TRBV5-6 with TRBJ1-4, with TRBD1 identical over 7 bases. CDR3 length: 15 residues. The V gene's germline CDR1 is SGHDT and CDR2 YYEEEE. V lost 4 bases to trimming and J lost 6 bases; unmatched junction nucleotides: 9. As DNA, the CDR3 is TGTGCCAGCAGCGCACTCGACAGGGTTTATGAAAAACTGTTTTTT. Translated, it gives CASSALDRVYEKLFF.

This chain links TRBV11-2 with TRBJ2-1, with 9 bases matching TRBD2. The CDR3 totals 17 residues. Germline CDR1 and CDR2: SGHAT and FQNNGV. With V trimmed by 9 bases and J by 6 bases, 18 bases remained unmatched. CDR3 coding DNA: TGTGCCAGTACGATCCGCTTAGCGGGAGTTTACGTCAATGAGCAGTTCTTC. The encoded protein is CASTIRLAGVYVNEQFF. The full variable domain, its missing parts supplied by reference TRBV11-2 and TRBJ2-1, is EAGVAQSPRYKIIEKRQSVAFWCNPISGHATLYWYQQILGQGPKLLIQFQNNGVVDDSQLPKDRFSAERLKGVDSTLKIQPAKLEDSAVYLCASTIRLAGVYVNEQFFGPGTRLTVL.

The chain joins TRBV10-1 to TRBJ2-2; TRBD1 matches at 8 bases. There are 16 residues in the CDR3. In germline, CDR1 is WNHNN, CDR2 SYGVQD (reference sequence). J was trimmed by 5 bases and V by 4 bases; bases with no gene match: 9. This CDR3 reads CASSVEKTGETGELFF. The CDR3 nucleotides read TGCGCCAGCAGTGTAGAGAAGACAGGGGAAACCGGGGAGCTGTTTTTT.

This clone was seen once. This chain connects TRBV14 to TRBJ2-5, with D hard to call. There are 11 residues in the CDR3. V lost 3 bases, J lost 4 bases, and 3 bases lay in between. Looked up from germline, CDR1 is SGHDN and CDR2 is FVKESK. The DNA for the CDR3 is TGTGCCAGCAGCCACCTAGAGACCCAGTACTTC. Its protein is CASSHLETQYF.

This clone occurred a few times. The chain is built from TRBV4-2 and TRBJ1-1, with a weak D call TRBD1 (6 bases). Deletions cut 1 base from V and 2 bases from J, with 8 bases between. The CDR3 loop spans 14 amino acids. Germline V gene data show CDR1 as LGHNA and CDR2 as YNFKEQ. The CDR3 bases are TGTGCCAGCAGCCAAGTTGGGACAAACACTGAAGCTTTCTTT. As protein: CASSQVGTNTEAFF.

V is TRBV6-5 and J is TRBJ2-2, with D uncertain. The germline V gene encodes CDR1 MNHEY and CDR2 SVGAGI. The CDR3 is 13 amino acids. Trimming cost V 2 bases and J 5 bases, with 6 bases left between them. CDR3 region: CASSYAGTGELFF. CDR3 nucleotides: TGTGCCAGCAGTTACGCCGGTACCGGGGAGCTGTTTTTT.

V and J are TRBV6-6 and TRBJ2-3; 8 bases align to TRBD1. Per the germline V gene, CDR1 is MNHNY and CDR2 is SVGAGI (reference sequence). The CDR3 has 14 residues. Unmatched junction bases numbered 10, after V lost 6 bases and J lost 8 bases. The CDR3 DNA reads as TGTGCCAGCAGGACCGGGACAGGTGATAGTACGCAGTATTTT. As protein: CASRTGTGDSTQYF.

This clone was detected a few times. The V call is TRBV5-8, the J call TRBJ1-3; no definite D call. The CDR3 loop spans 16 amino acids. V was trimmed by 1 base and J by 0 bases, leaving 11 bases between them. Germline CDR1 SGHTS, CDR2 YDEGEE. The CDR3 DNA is TGTGCCAGCAGCTTGTTGCAGATCAGCTCTGGAAACACCATATATTTT. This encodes CASSLLQISSGNTIYF.

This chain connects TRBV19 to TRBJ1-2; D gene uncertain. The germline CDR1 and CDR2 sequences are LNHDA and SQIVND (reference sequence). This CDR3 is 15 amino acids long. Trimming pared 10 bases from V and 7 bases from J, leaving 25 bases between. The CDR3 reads CATRPGGSAVGGYTF. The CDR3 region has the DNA TGTGCCACCCGGCCGGGAGGCAGCGCCGTGGGTGGCTACACCTTC.

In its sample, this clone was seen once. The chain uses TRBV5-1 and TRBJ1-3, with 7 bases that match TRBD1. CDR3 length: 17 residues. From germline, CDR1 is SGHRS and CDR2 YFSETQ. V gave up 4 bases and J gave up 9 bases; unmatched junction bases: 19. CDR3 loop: CASSREGTAGGFTTIYF. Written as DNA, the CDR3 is TGCGCCAGCAGCAGAGAAGGGACAGCCGGGGGATTTACCACCATATATTTT.

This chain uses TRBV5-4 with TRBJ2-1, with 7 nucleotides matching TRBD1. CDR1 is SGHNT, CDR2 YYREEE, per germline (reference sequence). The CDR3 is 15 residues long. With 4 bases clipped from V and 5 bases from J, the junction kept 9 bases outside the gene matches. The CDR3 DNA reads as TGTGCCAGCAGCACTATAAAACAGGGGAACAATGAGCAGTTCTTC. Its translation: CASSTIKQGNNEQFF.

CDR3: CASSKGRGQPQHF. The CDR3 nucleotides are TGTGCCAGCAGCAAAGGCAGGGGTCAGCCCCAGCATTTT. V and J are TRBV21-1 and TRBJ1-5; the table's D gene call, TRBD1, was not cross checked with the DNA. TRBV21-1 is listed as a pseudogene. The CDR3 sequence is 13 residues long.

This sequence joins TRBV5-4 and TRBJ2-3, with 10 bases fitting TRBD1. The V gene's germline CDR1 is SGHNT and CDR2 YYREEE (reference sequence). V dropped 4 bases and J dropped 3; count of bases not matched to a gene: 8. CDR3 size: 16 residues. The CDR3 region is CASSPQTGGETDTQYF. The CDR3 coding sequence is TGTGCCAGCAGCCCCCAGACAGGGGGCGAAACAGATACGCAGTATTTT.

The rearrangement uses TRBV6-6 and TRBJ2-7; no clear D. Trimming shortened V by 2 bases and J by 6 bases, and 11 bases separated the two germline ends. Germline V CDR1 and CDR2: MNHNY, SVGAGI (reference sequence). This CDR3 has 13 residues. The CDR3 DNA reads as TGTGCCAGCAGTTACAACGCGGCTAGCGAGCAGTACGTC. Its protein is CASSYNAASEQYV.

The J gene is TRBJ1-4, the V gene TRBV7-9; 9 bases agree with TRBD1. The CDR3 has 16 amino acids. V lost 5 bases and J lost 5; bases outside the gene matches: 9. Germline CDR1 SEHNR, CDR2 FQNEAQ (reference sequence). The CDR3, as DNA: TGTGCCAGCAGCCCCACAGGGGGCTACCGGAATGAAAAACTGTTTTTT. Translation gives CASSPTGGYRNEKLFF.

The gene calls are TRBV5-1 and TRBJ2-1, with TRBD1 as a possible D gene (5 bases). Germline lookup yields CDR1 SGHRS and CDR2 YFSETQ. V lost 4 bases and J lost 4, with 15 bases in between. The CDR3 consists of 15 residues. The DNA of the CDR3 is TGCGCCAGCAGCCTGACAGATTCCCTTTACAATGAGCAGTTCTTC. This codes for CASSLTDSLYNEQFF. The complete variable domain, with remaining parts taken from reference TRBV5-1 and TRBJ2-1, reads KAGVTQTPRYLIKTRGQQVTLSCSPISGHRSVSWYQQTPGQGLQFLFEYFSETQRNKGNFPGRFSGRQFSNSRSEMNVSTLELGDSALYLCASSLTDSLYNEQFFGPGTRLTVL.

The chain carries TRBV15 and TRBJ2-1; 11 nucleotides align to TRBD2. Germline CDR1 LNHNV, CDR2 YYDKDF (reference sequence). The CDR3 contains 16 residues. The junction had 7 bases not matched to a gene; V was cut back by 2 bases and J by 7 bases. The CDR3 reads CATSRHSGRAVNEQFF. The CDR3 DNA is TGTGCCACCAGCAGACATAGCGGGAGGGCGGTGAATGAGCAGTTCTTC.

CDR3 sequence: CASSSRGSLSQGKNTEAFF. DNA of the CDR3: TGCGCCAGCAGTTCAAGAGGTTCCCTTTCACAGGGAAAAAACACTGAAGCTTTCTTT. The rearrangement uses TRBV5-1 and TRBJ1-1, with a weak D call TRBD1 (6 bases). The V gene's germline CDR1 is SGHRS and CDR2 YFSETQ. The CDR3 is 19 residues long. Trimming took 5 bases from V and 2 from J, leaving 28 bases between them.

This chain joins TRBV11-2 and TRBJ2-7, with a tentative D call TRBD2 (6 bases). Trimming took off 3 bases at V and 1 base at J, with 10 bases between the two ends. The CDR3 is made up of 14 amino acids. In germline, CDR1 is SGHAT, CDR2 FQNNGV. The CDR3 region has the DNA TGTGCCAGCAGCTTTCACGGGGGATCCTACGAGCAGTACTTC. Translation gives CASSFHGGSYEQYF. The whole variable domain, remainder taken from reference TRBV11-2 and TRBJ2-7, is EAGVAQSPRYKIIEKRQSVAFWCNPISGHATLYWYQQILGQGPKLLIQFQNNGVVDDSQLPKDRFSAERLKGVDSTLKIQPAKLEDSAVYLCASSFHGGSYEQYFGPGTRLTVT.

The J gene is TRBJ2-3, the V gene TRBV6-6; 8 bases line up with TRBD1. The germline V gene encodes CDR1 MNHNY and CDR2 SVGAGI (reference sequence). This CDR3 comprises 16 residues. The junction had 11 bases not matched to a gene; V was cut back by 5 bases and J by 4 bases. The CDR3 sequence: CASSPLDRESADTQYF. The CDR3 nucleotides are TGTGCCAGCAGTCCTCTGGACAGGGAAAGCGCAGATACGCAGTATTTT.

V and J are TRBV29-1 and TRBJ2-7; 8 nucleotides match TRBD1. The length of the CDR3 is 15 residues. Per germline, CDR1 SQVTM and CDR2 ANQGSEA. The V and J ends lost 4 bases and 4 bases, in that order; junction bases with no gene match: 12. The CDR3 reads CSVGGQGAIEYEQYF. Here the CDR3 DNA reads TGCAGCGTTGGAGGCCAGGGGGCGATCGAGTACGAGCAGTACTTC.

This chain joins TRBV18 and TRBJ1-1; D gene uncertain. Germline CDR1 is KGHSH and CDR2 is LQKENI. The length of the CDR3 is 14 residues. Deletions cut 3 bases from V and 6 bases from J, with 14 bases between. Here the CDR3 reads CASSPDGGGAEAFF. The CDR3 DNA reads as TGTGCCAGCTCACCCGACGGAGGAGGTGCTGAAGCTTTCTTT.

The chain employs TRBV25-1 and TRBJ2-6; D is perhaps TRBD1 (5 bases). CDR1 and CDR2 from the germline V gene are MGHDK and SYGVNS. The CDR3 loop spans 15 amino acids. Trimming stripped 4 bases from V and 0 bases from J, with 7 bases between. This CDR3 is CASSAGNSGANVLTF. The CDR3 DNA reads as TGTGCCAGCAGTGCAGGGAACTCTGGGGCCAACGTCCTGACTTTC.

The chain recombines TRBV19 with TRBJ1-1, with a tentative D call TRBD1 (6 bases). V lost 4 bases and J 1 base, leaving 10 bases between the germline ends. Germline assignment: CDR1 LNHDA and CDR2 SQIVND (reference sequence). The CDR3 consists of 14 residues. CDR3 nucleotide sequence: TGTGCCAGTAGTACGCGGACAGAGAACACTGAAGCTTTCTTT. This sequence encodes CASSTRTENTEAFF.

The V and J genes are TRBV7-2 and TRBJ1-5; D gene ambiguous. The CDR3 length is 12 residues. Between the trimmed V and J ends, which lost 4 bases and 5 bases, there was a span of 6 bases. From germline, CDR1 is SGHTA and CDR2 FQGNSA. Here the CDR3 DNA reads TGTGCCAGCAGCTCCTTCGATCAGCCCCAGCATTTT. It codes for CASSSFDQPQHF.